One and the same sample provided the 22 T cell receptor beta chains below, sequenced in a study of cytomegalovirus exposure and HLA in healthy donors. PCR involved 60 Vbeta and 13 Jbeta primers. Profiling relied on immunoSEQ multiplex PCR, and the TCRdb table lists in-frame clones only, not all of them. The profile shows a few hundred thousand clones, 80% to 90% of them singletons. Material for sequencing was PBMCs. The receptors originated from a young woman in good health and CMV-seronegative.

This chain links TRBV2 with TRBJ2-5; 7 bases match TRBD1. The CDR3 length is 14 residues. V trimming: 6 bases; J trimming: 5 bases; junction bases outside the gene matches: 9. The germline gives CDR1 SNHLY, CDR2 FYNNEI. CDR3 region: CASRDGTGAETQYF. DNA of the CDR3: TGTGCCAGCAGAGACGGTACAGGGGCGGAGACCCAGTACTTC. The full variable domain, in which reference TRBV2 and TRBJ2-5 provide the parts outside the CDR3, is EPEVTQTPSHQVTQMGQEVILRCVPISNHLYFYWYRQILGQKVEFLVSFYNNEISEKSEIFDDQFSVERPDGSNFTLKIRSTKLEDSAMYFCASRDGTGAETQYFGPGTRLLVL.

The chain carries TRBV5-6 and TRBJ2-5; a possible D gene is TRBD1 (7 bases). The J call may be mistaken, given a closer DNA end match to TRBJ2-7. This CDR3 is built from 16 residues. Germline CDR1 reads SGHDT; CDR2 reads YYEEEE. In DNA form, the CDR3 reads TGTGCCAGCAGCCCGGAGGCCAGGGGGAGGACCTACGAGCAGTACTTC. Its protein product is CASSPEARGRTYEQYF.

V usage is TRBV9 and J usage is TRBJ1-2; 9 nucleotides align to TRBD1. This CDR3 has 15 amino acids. The germline V gene has CDR1 SGDLS and CDR2 YYNGEE. After removal of 4 bases from V and 2 bases from J, the junction contained 6 bases not matched to a gene. CDR3 bases: TGTGCCAGCAGCCCCTCCGGGACAGGGAACTATGGCTACACCTTC. Amino acid sequence: CASSPSGTGNYGYTF. Together with reference TRBV9 and TRBJ1-2, the CDR3 gives the full variable domain: DSGVTQTPKHLITATGQRVTLRCSPRSGDLSVYWYQQSLDQGLQFLIQYYNGEERAKGNILERFSAQQFPDLHSELNLSSLELGDSALYFCASSPSGTGNYGYTFGSGTRLTVV.

The chain employs TRBV5-6 and TRBJ1-2; 8 bases match TRBD1. The germline V gene encodes CDR1 SGHDT and CDR2 YYEEEE. Trimming cost V 3 bases and J 8 bases; bases outside gene matches: 12. This CDR3 region has 15 residues. CDR3 nucleotide sequence: TGTGCCAGCAGCTCTTTCCCCGGGACAGGATCCGGCTACACCTTC. It is translated as CASSSFPGTGSGYTF.

Only one count was recorded for this clone. V gene TRBV5-6 combines with J gene TRBJ1-1, with 9 positions matching TRBD1. The V gene end was trimmed by 2 bases and the J gene end by 4 bases; junction bases not matched to a gene: 9. Germline V gene data show CDR1 as SGHDT and CDR2 as YYEEEE. CDR3 length: 16 residues. CDR3 coding DNA: TGTGCCAGCAGCTTTACCGGGACAGGGTGGAGCACTGAAGCTTTCTTT. This gives the protein CASSFTGTGWSTEAFF. Full variable domain (missing parts from reference TRBV5-6 and TRBJ1-1): DAGVTQSPTHLIKTRGQQVTLRCSPKSGHDTVSWYQQALGQGPQFIFQYYEEEERQRGNFPDRFSGHQFPNYSSELNVNALLLGDSALYLCASSFTGTGWSTEAFFGQGTRLTVV.

The chain couples TRBV5-8 to TRBJ2-5; no clear D. Trimming stripped 6 bases from V and 5 bases from J, with 14 bases between. CDR1 and CDR2 from the germline V gene are SGHTS and YDEGEE. This CDR3 is built from 13 residues. The CDR3 region has the DNA TGTGCCAGCACGGCCCGGAGACGGGAGACCCAGTACTTC. As protein: CASTARRRETQYF.

This chain links TRBV19 with TRBJ1-5; D gene uncertain. Trimming cost V 2 bases and J 0 bases, with 11 bases left between them. CDR1 is LNHDA and CDR2 is SQIVND in the germline V gene (reference sequence). The CDR3 is 16 amino acids. CDR3 in DNA: TGTGCCAGTAGTATACCCCGGGAAGGTAGCAATCAGCCCCAGCATTTT. Translation gives CASSIPREGSNQPQHF.

The chain has TRBV4-1 and TRBJ1-1; D not certain. V dropped 1 base and J dropped 5 bases, with 8 bases sitting between them. The germline CDR1 and CDR2 sequences are MGHRA and YSYEKL. CDR3 length: 13 amino acids. CDR3 region: CASSQVSGTEAFF. The DNA of the CDR3 is TGCGCCAGCAGCCAAGTCTCGGGGACTGAAGCTTTCTTT.

To note about this clone: Other nucleotide sequences in the sample specify the same CDR3. The chain combines TRBV6-5 with TRBJ2-5; TRBD2 might be the D (7 bases). The CDR3 is 15 residues long. Germline CDR1 MNHEY, CDR2 SVGAGI. V lost 1 base, J lost 2 bases, and 11 bases lay in between. The chain's CDR3 is CASSYLRGGQETQYF. CDR3 coding DNA: TGTGCCAGCAGTTACTTGAGGGGGGGACAAGAGACCCAGTACTTC.

The chain carries TRBV7-9 and TRBJ2-2; D might be TRBD2 (6 bases). The CDR3 consists of 12 residues. Germline CDR1 is SEHNR and CDR2 is FQNEAQ (reference sequence). V was clipped by 5 bases and J by 5 bases, with 6 bases between them. This CDR3 is CASSRGTGELFF. CDR3 in DNA: TGTGCCAGCAGCCGGGGGACCGGGGAGCTGTTTTTT. The whole variable domain, remainder taken from reference TRBV7-9 and TRBJ2-2, is DTGVSQNPRHKITKRGQNVTFRCDPISEHNRLYWYRQTLGQGPEFLTYFQNEAQLEKSRLLSDRFSAERPKGSFSTLEIQRTEQGDSAMYLCASSRGTGELFFGEGSRLTVL.

This clone occurred a few times. CDR3 nucleotide sequence: TGTGCCATCAGCGGTGGACAGGGGGACACTGAAGCTTTCTTT. Its translation is CAISGGQGDTEAFF. The V gene is TRBV10-3, the J gene TRBJ1-1, with 10 bases fitting TRBD1. The length of the CDR3 is 14 residues. V was clipped by 6 bases and J by 3 bases; unmatched bases: 4. The germline CDR1 and CDR2 sequences are ENHRY and SYGVKD.

The chain is built from TRBV27 and TRBJ2-7; TRBD2 aligns across 10 bases. The CDR3 is 15 residues long. The ends lost 5 bases at V and 2 bases at J; junction bases unmatched: 6. Germline values: CDR1 MNHEY, CDR2 SMNVEV (reference sequence). CDR3 bases: TGTGCCAGCAGTCCGGGACTAGCGCGGCCCTACGAGCAGTACTTC. It encodes CASSPGLARPYEQYF.

The chain joins TRBV5-6 to TRBJ2-5, with 10 bases that match TRBD1. The J call may be mistaken, given a closer DNA end match to TRBJ2-7. The CDR3 consists of 15 residues. The germline CDR1 and CDR2 sequences are SGHDT and YYEEEE. CDR3 coding DNA: TGTGCCAGCAGCTTCAGACAGGGGGCCTCCTACGAGCAGTACTTC. Translating gives CASSFRQGASYEQYF.

J is TRBJ2-5 and V is TRBV5-8, with 13 bases aligning to TRBD2. The junction had 8 bases not matched to a gene; V was cut back by 4 bases and J by 2 bases. The CDR3 has 17 residues. CDR1 and CDR2 from the germline V gene are SGHTS and YDEGEE. CDR3 bases: TGTGCCAGCAGCAACGCCGGGACTAGCGGGGTACAAGAGACCCAGTACTTC. It codes for CASSNAGTSGVQETQYF.

The rearrangement links TRBV7-8 to TRBJ2-1, with D possibly TRBD2 on 6 matching bases. The CDR3 consists of 16 residues. Deletions cut 0 bases from V and 3 bases from J, with 12 bases between. The germline CDR1 and CDR2 sequences are SGHVS and FQNEAQ. The CDR3 DNA follows: TGTGCCAGCAGCTTAGCGGGGACGGACTACTACAATGAGCAGTTCTTC. Its translation: CASSLAGTDYYNEQFF.

The chain uses TRBV18 and TRBJ1-1; D is unresolved. This CDR3 has 17 amino acids. Per the germline V gene, CDR1 is KGHSH and CDR2 is LQKENI. The V end lost 0 bases, the J end lost 0 bases, and 14 bases lay between the germline ends. The CDR3 loop is CASSPPNTANMNTEAFF. The CDR3 coding sequence is TGTGCCAGCTCACCACCAAACACAGCTAACATGAACACTGAAGCTTTCTTT.

In the case of this clone: Other DNA sequences in the same sample also yield this CDR3. The V call is TRBV19, the J call TRBJ1-5, with D tentatively TRBD1 (6 bases). Germline CDR1 reads LNHDA; CDR2 reads SQIVND (reference sequence). Trimming shortened V by 1 base and J by 0 bases, and 7 bases separated the two germline ends. The CDR3 runs to 15 residues. The CDR3 loop reads CASSIAGASNQPQHF. The CDR3 region has the DNA TGTGCCAGTAGTATAGCAGGGGCTAGCAATCAGCCCCAGCATTTT.

This clone was seen a handful of times. The chain links TRBV29-1 to TRBJ1-2, with TRBD1 identical over 9 bases. The CDR3 length is 15 residues. Germline V gene lookup returns CDR1 SQVTM and CDR2 ANQGSEA. With V trimmed by 5 bases and J by 6 bases, 13 bases remained unmatched. The CDR3 DNA sequence: TGCAGCGTTCCACCCGAGACAGGGGGGTTAAATGGCTACACCTTC. Amino acid sequence: CSVPPETGGLNGYTF.

The CDR3 reads CASAEESSYNSPLHF. The CDR3 DNA is TGTGCCAGCGCGGAGGAGAGCTCCTATAATTCACCCCTCCACTTT. This chain connects TRBV6-1 to TRBJ1-6; D not certain. Per the germline V gene, CDR1 is MNHNS and CDR2 is SASEGT. V was shortened by 8 bases and J by 0 bases, with 11 bases between the two germline ends. This CDR3 comprises 15 residues.

This clone was detected only once. The chain is built from TRBV7-9 and TRBJ2-1; TRBD2 aligns across 10 bases. Unmatched junction bases numbered 12, after V lost 5 bases and J lost 8 bases. The length of the CDR3 is 16 residues. Germline-derived CDR1 and CDR2 are SEHNR and FQNEAQ (reference sequence). DNA of the CDR3: TGTGCCAGCAGCCAGTACAGCGGGGGGGCCTTCGATGAGCAGTTCTTC. Its translation: CASSQYSGGAFDEQFF.

The chain employs TRBV4-2 and TRBJ2-1; no definite D call. Trimming took 1 base from V and 0 from J, leaving 10 bases between them. The CDR3 runs 16 residues. The germline gives CDR1 LGHNA, CDR2 YNFKEQ. The DNA for the CDR3 is TGTGCCAGCAGCCAAGCTCTCTTTAGCTCCTACAATGAGCAGTTCTTC. Amino acid sequence: CASSQALFSSYNEQFF.

The chain uses TRBV5-6 and TRBJ1-2; tentatively, D is TRBD1 (5 bases). CDR3 length: 15 residues. With 1 base removed from V and 6 bases from J, the gap between germline ends came to 16 bases. Germline CDR1 SGHDT, CDR2 YYEEEE. For the CDR3, the DNA is TGTGCCAGCAGCTTGATCCAGGGAAAATTCAATGGCTACACCTTC. Translation gives CASSLIQGKFNGYTF.